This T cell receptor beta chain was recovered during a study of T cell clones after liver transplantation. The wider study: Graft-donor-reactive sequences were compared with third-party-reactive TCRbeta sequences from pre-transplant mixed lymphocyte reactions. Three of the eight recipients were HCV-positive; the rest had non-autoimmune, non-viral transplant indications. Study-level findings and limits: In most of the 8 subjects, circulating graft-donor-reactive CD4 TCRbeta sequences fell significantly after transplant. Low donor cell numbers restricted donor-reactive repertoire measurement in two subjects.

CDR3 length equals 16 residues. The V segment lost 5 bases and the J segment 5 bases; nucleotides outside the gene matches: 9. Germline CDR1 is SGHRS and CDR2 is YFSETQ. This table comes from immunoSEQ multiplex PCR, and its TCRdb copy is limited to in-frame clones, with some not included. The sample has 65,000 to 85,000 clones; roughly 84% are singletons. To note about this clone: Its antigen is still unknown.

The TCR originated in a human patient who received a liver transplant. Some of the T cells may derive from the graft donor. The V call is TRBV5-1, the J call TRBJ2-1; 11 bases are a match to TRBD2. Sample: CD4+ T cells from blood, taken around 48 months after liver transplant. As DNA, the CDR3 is TGCGCCAGCAGTCCCCAGACTAGCGGGACCGACAATGAGCAGTTCTTC. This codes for CASSPQTSGTDNEQFF.